The 14 T cell receptor beta chains below come from one sample, sequenced in a study of long-term antiretroviral therapy in people with HIV. The immunoSEQ assay was v3.0, run at survey level. Using immunoSEQ multiplex PCR, the repertoire was profiled, and TCRdb retains in-frame clones only, with some absent. The table includes 16,000 or so clones, 70% to 80% detected once. This specimen consisted of unsorted PBMCs, obtained 2.1 years after starting antiretroviral therapy. The receptor source for this set is a middle-aged man with HIV.

This clone qualifies as medium-sized (0.01 to 0.1%). One end of the junction does not line up with germline, which may come from a read error. The chain combines TRBV18 with TRBJ1-2; D ambiguous. The CDR3 length is 15 residues. Germline-derived CDR1 and CDR2 are KGHSH and LQKENI. CDR3 sequence reads: CASSPPRGTNYGYTF. The CDR3 region has the DNA TGTGCCAGCTCCCCACCGCGGGGTACTAACTATGGCTACACCTTC. The variable domain in full, with the rest retrieved from reference TRBV18 and TRBJ1-2, is NAGVMQNPRHLVRRRGQEARLRCSPMKGHSHVYWYRQLPEEGLKFMVYLQKENIIDESGMPKERFSAEFPKEGPSILRIQQVVRGDSAAYFCASSPPRGTNYGYTFGSGTRLTVV.

The chain uses TRBV19 and TRBJ1-3; D is ambiguous. The CDR3 has 13 amino acids. The V end lost 10 bases, the J end lost 0 bases, and 10 bases lay between the germline ends. Germline V gives CDR1 LNHDA, CDR2 SQIVND (reference sequence). The CDR3 is CATEIDSGNTIYF. The CDR3 nucleotides are TGTGCCACCGAGATAGACTCTGGAAACACCATATATTTT.

The chain employs TRBV13 and TRBJ1-5; D is ambiguous. Per germline, CDR1 PRHDT and CDR2 FYEKMQ (reference sequence). The length of the CDR3 is 14 residues. V lost 0 bases and J lost 2, with 5 bases in between. As DNA, the CDR3 is TGTGCCAGCAGCTTAGGGGGTGGCAATCAGCCCCAGCATTTT. Amino acid sequence: CASSLGGGNQPQHF. Based on the CDR3 plus reference TRBV13 and TRBJ1-5, the full variable domain is AAGVIQSPRHLIKEKRETATLKCYPIPRHDTVYWYQQGPGQDPQFLISFYEKMQSDKGSIPDRFSAQQFSDYHSELNMSSLELGDSALYFCASSLGGGNQPQHFGDGTRLSIL.

This clone was seen only a few times. This chain joins TRBV7-9 and TRBJ2-3; TRBD2 aligns across 8 bases. Trimming cost V 5 bases and J 1 base; bases outside gene matches: 11. The CDR3 extends over 17 amino acids. Germline V gene lookup returns CDR1 SEHNR and CDR2 FQNEAQ (reference sequence). The CDR3 bases are TGTGCCAGCAGCACAGGGAGCGGAGCGGGGGGCACAGATACGCAGTATTTT. This encodes CASSTGSGAGGTDTQYF. The full variable domain, in which reference TRBV7-9 and TRBJ2-3 provide the parts outside the CDR3, is DTGVSQNPRHKITKRGQNVTFRCDPISEHNRLYWYRQTLGQGPEFLTYFQNEAQLEKSRLLSDRFSAERPKGSFSTLEIQRTEQGDSAMYLCASSTGSGAGGTDTQYFGPGTRLTVL.

The chain employs TRBV7-2 and TRBJ1-2; 7 nucleotides match TRBD1. V lost 4 bases to trimming and J lost 7 bases; unmatched junction nucleotides: 12. CDR3 length: 15 residues. Germline lookup yields CDR1 SGHTA and CDR2 FQGNSA. The CDR3 sequence is CASSSQGGILRGYTF. CDR3 coding DNA: TGTGCCAGCAGCTCGCAGGGGGGTATCCTACGTGGCTACACCTTC.

In this sample, this clone turned up a few times. The chain combines TRBV7-9 with TRBJ1-3; a weak D match, TRBD1 (5 bases). Trimming removed 5 bases at V and 0 bases at J, with 17 bases between. Germline V gene sequence: CDR1 SEHNR, CDR2 FQNEAQ (reference sequence). The CDR3 sequence is 17 residues long. CDR3 bases: TGTGCCAGCAGCCAGAGGGACCTCGTCATCTCTGGAAACACCATATATTTT. This sequence encodes CASSQRDLVISGNTIYF.

The chain has TRBV6-5 and TRBJ1-2, with D unclear. The CDR3 spans 11 residues. Trimming removed 8 bases at V and 6 bases at J, with 10 bases between. The germline gives CDR1 MNHEY, CDR2 SVGAGI. This CDR3 reads CASERVDGYTF. DNA for the CDR3: TGTGCCAGCGAGAGGGTGGATGGCTACACCTTC.

J is TRBJ2-2 and V is TRBV4-2; unclear D gene. Germline loops: CDR1 LGHNA, CDR2 YNFKEQ. Deletions cut 3 bases from V and 9 bases from J, with 5 bases between. This CDR3 comprises 11 residues. Written as DNA, the CDR3 is TGTGCCAGCAGCCACGAAAGGGAGCTGTTTTTT. As protein: CASSHERELFF.

The rearrangement links TRBV6-6 to TRBJ1-1, with D possibly being TRBD1 (5 bases). Looked up from germline, CDR1 is MNHNY and CDR2 is SVGAGI (reference sequence). The CDR3 is 14 amino acids. Trimming left V 6 bases short and J 1 base short, with 12 bases between. CDR3 loop: CASSPVGANTEAFF. Written as DNA, the CDR3 is TGTGCCAGCAGCCCGGTCGGGGCGAACACTGAAGCTTTCTTT.

This chain links TRBV18 with TRBJ1-1; TRBD1 aligns across 7 bases. The germline V gene encodes CDR1 KGHSH and CDR2 LQKENI. Losses at the gene ends were 7 bases for V and 5 bases for J; bases not matched to a gene: 7. The CDR3 extends over 13 amino acids. CDR3 in amino acids: CASYGQAGTEAFF. As DNA, the CDR3 is TGTGCCAGCTACGGACAGGCGGGAACTGAAGCTTTCTTT.

The rearrangement uses TRBV19 and TRBJ2-2; D unresolved. V gave up 5 bases and J gave up 4 bases, with 14 bases separating them. CDR1 is LNHDA, CDR2 SQIVND, per germline (reference sequence). The length of the CDR3 is 15 residues. The CDR3 sequence: CASSSRPGLTGELFF. The CDR3 nucleotides are TGTGCCAGTAGTTCTCGGCCCGGTCTCACCGGGGAGCTGTTTTTT.

About this clone: The sample holds other DNA sequences that translate to the same CDR3. This sequence joins TRBV19 and TRBJ2-7, with D unclear. CDR3 size: 14 residues. CDR1 and CDR2 from the germline V gene are LNHDA and SQIVND (reference sequence). V was trimmed by 7 bases and J by 0 bases, leaving 13 bases between them. The CDR3 DNA is TGTGCCAGTAAGATCGGCGAGAGCTCCTACGAGCAGTACTTC. Its translation is CASKIGESSYEQYF.

This rearrangement joins TRBV6-1 to TRBJ1-1; the match to TRBD1 covers 8 bases. The V gene end was trimmed by 5 bases and the J gene end by 4 bases; junction bases not matched to a gene: 6. This CDR3 region has 14 residues. CDR1 MNHNS and CDR2 SASEGT come from the germline V gene. This chain's CDR3 is CASSKTGQGTEAFF. CDR3 sequence (DNA): TGTGCCAGCAGTAAGACCGGACAGGGCACTGAAGCTTTCTTT.

J is TRBJ2-7 and V is TRBV29-1; 8 positions match TRBD1. The CDR3 has 14 amino acids. Germline assignment: CDR1 SQVTM and CDR2 ANQGSEA. V lost 1 base to trimming and J lost 4 bases; unmatched junction nucleotides: 6. The CDR3 sequence is CSVEAEDREYEQYF. The CDR3 DNA follows: TGCAGCGTTGAAGCGGAGGACAGGGAGTACGAGCAGTACTTC.